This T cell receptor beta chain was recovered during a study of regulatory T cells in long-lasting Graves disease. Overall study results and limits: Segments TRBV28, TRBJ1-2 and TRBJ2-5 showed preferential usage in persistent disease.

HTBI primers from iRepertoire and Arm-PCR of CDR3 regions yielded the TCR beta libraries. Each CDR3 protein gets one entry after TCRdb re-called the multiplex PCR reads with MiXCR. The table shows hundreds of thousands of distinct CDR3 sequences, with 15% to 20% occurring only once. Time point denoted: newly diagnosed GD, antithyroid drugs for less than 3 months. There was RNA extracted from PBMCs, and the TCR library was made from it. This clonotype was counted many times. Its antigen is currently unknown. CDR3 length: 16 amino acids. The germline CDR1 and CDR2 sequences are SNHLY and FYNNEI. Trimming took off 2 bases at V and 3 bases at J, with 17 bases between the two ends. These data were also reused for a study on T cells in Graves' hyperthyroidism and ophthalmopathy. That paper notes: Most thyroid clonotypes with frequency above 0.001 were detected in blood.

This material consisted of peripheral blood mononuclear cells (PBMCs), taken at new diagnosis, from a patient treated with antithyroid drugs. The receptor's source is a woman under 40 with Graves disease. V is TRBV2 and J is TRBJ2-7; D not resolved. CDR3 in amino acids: CASSESPGVGFYEQYF. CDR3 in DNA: TGTGCCAGCAGTGAATCCCCTGGCGTTGGGTTCTACGAGCAGTACTTC.